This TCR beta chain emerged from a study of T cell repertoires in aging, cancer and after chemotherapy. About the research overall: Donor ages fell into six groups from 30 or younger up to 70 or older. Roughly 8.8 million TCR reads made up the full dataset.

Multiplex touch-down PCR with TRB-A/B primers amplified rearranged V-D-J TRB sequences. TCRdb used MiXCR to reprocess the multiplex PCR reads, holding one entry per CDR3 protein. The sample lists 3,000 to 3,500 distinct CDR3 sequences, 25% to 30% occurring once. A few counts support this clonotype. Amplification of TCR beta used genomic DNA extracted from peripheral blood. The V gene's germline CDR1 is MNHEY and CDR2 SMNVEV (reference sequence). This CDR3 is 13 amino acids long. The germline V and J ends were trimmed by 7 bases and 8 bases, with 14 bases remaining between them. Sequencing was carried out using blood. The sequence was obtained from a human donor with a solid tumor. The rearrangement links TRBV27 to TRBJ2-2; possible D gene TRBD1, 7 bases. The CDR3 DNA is TGTGCCAGCATTCGCCAGGGGGGAGGGGAGCTGTTTTTT. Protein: CASIRQGGGELFF.